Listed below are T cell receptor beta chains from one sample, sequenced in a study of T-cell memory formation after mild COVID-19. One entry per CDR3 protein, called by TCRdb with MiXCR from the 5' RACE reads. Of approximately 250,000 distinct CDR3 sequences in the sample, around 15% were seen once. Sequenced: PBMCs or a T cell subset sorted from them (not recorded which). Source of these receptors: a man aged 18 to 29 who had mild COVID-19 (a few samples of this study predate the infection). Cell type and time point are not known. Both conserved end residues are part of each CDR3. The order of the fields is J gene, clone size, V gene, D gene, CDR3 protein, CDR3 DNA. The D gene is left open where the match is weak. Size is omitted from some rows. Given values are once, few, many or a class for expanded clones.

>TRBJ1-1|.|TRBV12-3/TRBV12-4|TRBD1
CASSPQGLTEAFF
TGTGCCAGCAGTCCACAGGGGCTGACTGAAGCTTTCTTT
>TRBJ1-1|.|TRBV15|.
CATSREGQQNTEAFF
TGTGCCACCAGCAGAGAGGGACAACAGAACACTGAAGCTTTCTTT
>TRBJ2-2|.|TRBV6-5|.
CATLKGVRGGELFF
TGTGCCACCCTTAAAGGGGTCCGGGGAGGGGAGCTGTTTTTT
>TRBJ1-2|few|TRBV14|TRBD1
CASSRTGQGDGYTF
TGTGCCAGCAGCCGAACCGGACAGGGTGACGGCTACACCTTC
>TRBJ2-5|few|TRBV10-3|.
CAISREPAGGMETQYF
TGTGCCATCAGCCGAGAGCCAGCGGGCGGGATGGAGACCCAGTACTTC
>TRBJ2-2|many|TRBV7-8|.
CASSLLGDTGELFF
TGTGCCAGCAGCTTACTGGGGGACACCGGGGAGCTGTTTTTT
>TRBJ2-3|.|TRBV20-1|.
CSATLPIAGGGTDTQYF
TGCAGTGCTACCCTCCCGATAGCAGGGGGGGGCACAGATACGCAGTATTTT
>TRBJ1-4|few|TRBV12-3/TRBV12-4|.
CASSLSGGEKLFF
TGTGCCAGCAGTTTAAGTGGGGGCGAAAAACTGTTTTTT
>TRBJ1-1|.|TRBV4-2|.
CASSPKEDAGLDPAFF
TGTGCCAGCAGCCCTAAAGAGGATGCGGGGCTAGATCCAGCTTTCTTT
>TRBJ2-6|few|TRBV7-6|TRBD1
CASSPGQINVLTF
TGTGCCAGCAGCCCGGGACAGATCAACGTCCTGACTTTC
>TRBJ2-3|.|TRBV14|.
CASSIGTSADTQYF
TGTGCCAGCAGCATAGGGACTTCGGCAGATACGCAGTATTTT
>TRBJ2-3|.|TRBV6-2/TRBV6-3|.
CASSYPHQGINAYRQPNTDTQYF
TGTGCCAGCAGTTATCCCCATCAGGGTATCAATGCCTACCGTCAACCGAACACAGATACGCAGTATTTT
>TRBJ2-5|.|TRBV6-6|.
CASSYGLGGTQYF
TGTGCCAGCAGTTACGGGTTAGGCGGGACCCAGTACTTC
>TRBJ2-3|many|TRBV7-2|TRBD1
CASSLRGHPDTQYF
TGTGCCAGCAGCTTAAGGGGGCACCCAGATACGCAGTATTTT
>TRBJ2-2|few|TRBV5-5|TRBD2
CASSLLAGATNTGELFF
TGTGCCAGCAGCCTACTAGCGGGGGCCACGAACACCGGGGAGCTGTTTTTT
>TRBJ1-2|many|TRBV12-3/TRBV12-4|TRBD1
CASSEPQGAHGYTF
TGTGCCAGCAGCGAACCCCAGGGGGCTCATGGCTACACCTTC
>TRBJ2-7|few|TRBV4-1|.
CASSQSFARGARYEQYF
TGCGCCAGCAGCCAATCCTTCGCCCGGGGGGCGAGATACGAGCAGTACTTC
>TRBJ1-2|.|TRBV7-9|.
CASSLEPTYGYTF
TGTGCCAGCAGCTTAGAGCCAACCTATGGCTACACCTTC
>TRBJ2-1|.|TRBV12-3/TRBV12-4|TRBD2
CASSVGGYAYNEQFF
TGTGCCAGCAGTGTCGGGGGGTACGCCTACAATGAGCAGTTCTTC
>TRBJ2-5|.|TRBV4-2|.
CASSQDNRREETQYF
TGTGCCAGCAGCCAAGATAATCGCAGGGAAGAGACCCAGTACTTC
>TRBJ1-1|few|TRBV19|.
CASGPGWGREAFF
TGTGCCAGTGGGCCCGGCTGGGGTCGTGAAGCTTTCTTT